This TCR beta chain was recovered during a study of T cells in Graves' hyperthyroidism and ophthalmopathy. Study context: It was at initial diagnosis, before any treatment, that peripheral blood was collected.

Each person with ophthalmopathy scored at least 3 on the Clinical Activity Score, reached NOSPECS grade 4 or higher, and had been ill under 3 months. Uncontrolled infection, other autoimmune disease, pregnancy or lactation disqualified patients from enrolment. The table lists this clonotype with many counts. The antigen is unknown. TCR beta CDR3 regions were amplified from RNA transcripts. Using the HTBI primer set, a first-round RT-PCR was run on the TCR CDR3. TCRdb redid the calling of the multiplex PCR reads with MiXCR, one entry per CDR3 protein. The table lists 360,000 or so distinct CDR3 sequences, 15% to 20% of them singletons, with 15% to 19% in the top ten. General study results and limits: From stable hyperthyroidism, ophthalmopathy was separated by a 13 V-J model.

CDR1 SGHDT and CDR2 YYEEEE come from the germline V gene. V was cut by 0 bases and J by 6 bases, with 13 bases left in between. The CDR3 runs 14 residues. The chain carries TRBV5-6 and TRBJ2-7; a possible D gene is TRBD1 (8 bases). This clonotype originated in a middle-aged woman with Graves' ophthalmopathy. The sample taken for sequencing was blood. The CDR3 loop reads CASSLEDREGEQYF. The CDR3 nucleotides read TGTGCCAGCAGCTTGGAGGACAGGGAGGGCGAGCAGTACTTC.